The 8 T cell receptor beta chains in this list originate from one sample, sequenced in a study of blood T cell repertoires in COVID-19 (dated by TCRdb to about 2020). The library was obtained by the immunoSEQ multiplex PCR assay. Not all clones reach the TCRdb copy of this immuneACCESS table, which keeps in-frame sequences only. Checked studies attribute under half of the gap to unresolved V genes and leave the rest unexplained. The sample table shows around 260,000 clones, and 84% are seen once. 4.2% of the sample lies in the top ten. Sequencing was carried out using peripheral blood. These receptors all stem from a man in his 60s with acute or convalescent COVID-19.

V usage is TRBV3-1 (or the pseudogene TRBV3-2) and J usage is TRBJ1-2, with TRBD1 matching 8 bases. J gave up 8 bases and V 6 bases, and 8 bases lay outside the gene matches. The CDR3 sequence is 13 residues long. In germline, CDR1 is LGHDT, CDR2 YNNKEL (reference sequence). The CDR3 DNA sequence: TGTGCCAGCAGTTACAGGGGGGAGGTAGGCTACACCTTC. This translates into CASSYRGEVGYTF.

This sequence joins TRBV7-2 and TRBJ2-7, with D perhaps matching TRBD2 (6 bases). With 5 bases removed from V and 7 bases from J, the gap between germline ends came to 15 bases. Germline loops: CDR1 SGHTA, CDR2 FQGNSA. The CDR3 totals 13 residues. Written as DNA, the CDR3 is TGTGCCAGCAGCCGACAACTAGCCGGGGAGCAGTACTTC. It is translated as CASSRQLAGEQYF.

The chain's CDR3 is CASSLDTGRDTIYF. DNA for the CDR3: TGCGCCAGCAGCTTGGATACAGGGAGGGACACCATATATTTT. The rearrangement uses TRBV5-1 and TRBJ1-3, with D possibly matching TRBD1 (6 bases). V was shortened by 0 bases and J by 8 bases, with 12 bases between the two germline ends. CDR3 length equals 14 residues. Germline CDR1 is SGHRS and CDR2 is YFSETQ.

The CDR3, as DNA: TGTGCCAGCGGGCCCGCGGGGCCGATACAAGGGCCCCAGCATTTT. Its protein is CASGPAGPIQGPQHF. The chain recombines TRBV7-9 with TRBJ1-5; D perhaps matches TRBD1 (5 bases). Per germline, CDR1 SEHNR and CDR2 FQNEAQ (reference sequence). V lost 8 bases and J lost 9, with 23 bases in between. This CDR3 has 15 amino acids.

CDR3: CASSLLRADNEQFF. DNA for the CDR3: TGTGCCAGCAGTTTATTGCGGGCCGACAATGAGCAGTTCTTC. This sequence joins TRBV27 and TRBJ2-1; TRBD2 is a possible D gene (5 bases). This CDR3 is built from 14 residues. The germline V gene encodes CDR1 MNHEY and CDR2 SMNVEV (reference sequence). V dropped 1 base and J dropped 5 bases, with 9 bases sitting between them.

The chain combines TRBV19 with TRBJ1-5, with 7 bases identical to TRBD1. J was trimmed by 0 bases and V by 10 bases; bases with no gene match: 9. The CDR3 length is 15 residues. Looked up from germline, CDR1 is LNHDA and CDR2 is SQIVND (reference sequence). CDR3 region: CATADRVYSNQPQHF. CDR3 in DNA: TGTGCCACCGCTGACAGGGTCTATAGCAATCAGCCCCAGCATTTT.

This clone was found once. J is TRBJ2-3 and V is TRBV5-4; a weak D match, TRBD2 (6 bases). V lost 4 bases to trimming and J lost 1 base, with 16 bases between them. This CDR3 spans 16 amino acids. CDR1 and CDR2 from the germline V gene are SGHNT and YYREEE (reference sequence). CDR3 DNA: TGTGCCAGCAGCCCCTCTCCGGGGGTAGGCACAGATACGCAGTATTTT. Translating gives CASSPSPGVGTDTQYF. The whole variable domain, filled in from reference TRBV5-4 and TRBJ2-3, reads ETGVTQSPTHLIKTRGQQVTLRCSSQSGHNTVSWYQQALGQGPQFIFQYYREEENGRGNFPPRFSGLQFPNYSSELNVNALELDDSALYLCASSPSPGVGTDTQYFGPGTRLTVL.

The rearrangement joins TRBV10-3 to TRBJ2-5, with TRBD2 as a possible D gene (6 bases). Germline loops: CDR1 ENHRY, CDR2 SYGVKD. The CDR3 is 14 residues long. Trimming left V 7 bases short and J 2 bases short, with 14 bases between. The CDR3 DNA reads as TGTGCCATCAAGGAGCGGGCGAATCAAGAGACCCAGTACTTC. The encoded protein is CAIKERANQETQYF.